Reported below is one T cell receptor (beta chain). Antigen unknown. This specimen belongs to a study of OX40 agonist ivuxolimab in advanced cancers. At the level of the study: As their treatment, patients were administered ivuxolimab, an agonistic anti-OX40 (CD134) antibody. Age averaged around 58 years (range roughly 23 to 79), and around 78% were male.

Germline CDR1 and CDR2: ENHRY and SYGVKD. V lost 6 bases to trimming and J lost 7 bases; unmatched junction nucleotides: 7. The CDR3 length is 13 residues. Findings and limits, study-wide: At doses 0.1 to 3.0 mg/kg, CD4+ and CD8+ clones expanded.

Clones were sequenced by immunoSEQ multiplex PCR, and TCRdb holds only the in-frame ones, with some missing. The sample yields roughly 100,000 clones, roughly 90% seen once. Samples were taken at baseline and on day 1 of cycles 4 and 7. This chain joins TRBV10-3 and TRBJ2-5; TRBD2 aligns across 8 bases. Sequenced material: CD4+ or CD8+ T cells sorted from blood, taken in a trial of the OX40 agonist ivuxolimab. The clonotype comes from an adult with an advanced solid tumor such as melanoma, head and neck, liver or kidney cancer. CDR3 in DNA: TGTGCCATCAGCTCGGAAGGGACTAGGACCCAGTACTTC. This codes for CAISSEGTRTQYF.